Each of the 22 T cell receptor beta chains below was sequenced from the same sample in a study of blood T cell repertoires in COVID-19. TCRdb's table, derived via immunoSEQ multiplex PCR, lists solely in-frame clones and lacks some. Of 300,000 to 400,000 clones in the sample, 80% to 90% were seen once. The specimen was PBMCs or T cells enriched from blood (not recorded which). The receptors come from a man aged 30-40 years who had recovered from COVID-19.

The chain joins TRBV6-6 to TRBJ2-7; D is perhaps TRBD2 (6 bases). CDR3 length equals 16 residues. Germline CDR1 MNHNY, CDR2 SVGAGI (reference sequence). V lost 0 bases and J 3 bases, leaving 15 bases between the germline ends. The CDR3 here is CASSYSREIMGYEQYF. The DNA of the CDR3 is TGTGCCAGCAGTTACTCTCGGGAGATTATGGGCTACGAGCAGTACTTC.

The chain recombines TRBV27 with TRBJ2-1, with TRBD2 identical over 9 bases. The CDR3 loop spans 15 amino acids. Germline lookup yields CDR1 MNHEY and CDR2 SMNVEV (reference sequence). The V and J ends lost 6 bases and 7 bases, in that order; junction bases with no gene match: 10. This chain's CDR3 is CASRSRLAEGNEQFF. In DNA form, the CDR3 reads TGTGCCAGCAGGTCTAGACTAGCGGAGGGGAATGAGCAGTTCTTC.

The chain recombines TRBV15 with TRBJ1-1, with a possible D match to TRBD1 (5 bases). Germline lookup yields CDR1 LNHNV and CDR2 YYDKDF (reference sequence). V lost 9 bases and J 3 bases, leaving 14 bases between the germline ends. The length of the CDR3 is 13 residues. CDR3 nucleotides: TGTGCCACGGGACTTGAGGGTTACACTGAAGCTTTCTTT. It is translated as CATGLEGYTEAFF. The full variable domain, its missing parts supplied by reference TRBV15 and TRBJ1-1, is DAMVIQNPRYQVTQFGKPVTLSCSQTLNHNVMYWYQQKSSQAPKLLFHYYDKDFNNEADTPDNFQSRRPNTSFCFLDIRSPGLGDTAMYLCATGLEGYTEAFFGQGTRLTVV.

The chain employs TRBV6-5 and TRBJ2-5; TRBD2 agrees at 8 bases. This CDR3 region has 16 residues. Unmatched junction bases numbered 4, after V lost 0 bases and J lost 1 base. Germline loops: CDR1 MNHEY, CDR2 SVGAGI. As DNA, the CDR3 is TGTGCCAGCAGTTACTCAAGCGGGGGTATCCAAGAGACCCAGTACTTC. This sequence encodes CASSYSSGGIQETQYF.

The rearrangement links TRBV4-1 to TRBJ2-7; maybe TRBD1 (6 bases). Germline lookup yields CDR1 MGHRA and CDR2 YSYEKL. The CDR3 totals 15 residues. Between the trimmed V and J ends, which lost 0 bases and 2 bases, there was a span of 11 bases. As DNA, the CDR3 is TGCGCCAGCAGCCAAGACTCGGGGACAACCTACGAGCAGTACTTC. Its protein is CASSQDSGTTYEQYF.

The chain links TRBV27 to TRBJ2-7; 9 bases are shared with TRBD2. From germline, CDR1 is MNHEY and CDR2 SMNVEV (reference sequence). The CDR3 extends over 14 amino acids. J gave up 4 bases and V 5 bases, and 6 bases lay outside the gene matches. This CDR3 is CASSTAGGLYEQYF. CDR3 coding DNA: TGTGCCAGCAGTACGGCGGGGGGGCTTTACGAGCAGTACTTC.

This chain uses TRBV15 with TRBJ2-4, with TRBD1 identical over 10 bases. V dropped 1 base and J dropped 10; count of bases not matched to a gene: 10. The CDR3 is 16 amino acids. Looked up from germline, CDR1 is LNHNV and CDR2 is YYDKDF (reference sequence). CDR3 in DNA: TGTGCCACCAGCAGAGCACCCGGACAGGGGGAGCTTATTCAGTACTTC. It encodes CATSRAPGQGELIQYF.

This sequence joins TRBV3-1 (or the pseudogene TRBV3-2) and TRBJ1-3; D ambiguous. The CDR3 is 16 residues long. Germline V gene sequence: CDR1 LGHDT, CDR2 YNNKEL (reference sequence). V shed 5 bases and J shed 2 bases, with 16 bases lying between them. The CDR3 loop is CASSEVFQRTGNTIYF. CDR3 nucleotides: TGTGCCAGCAGCGAAGTCTTCCAGAGGACTGGAAACACCATATATTTT.

Only a few counts were recorded for this clone. The V gene is TRBV14, the J gene TRBJ2-2; D is unresolved. V was trimmed by 4 bases and J by 4 bases, leaving 7 bases between them. This CDR3 spans 13 amino acids. The germline CDR1 and CDR2 sequences are SGHDN and FVKESK. The CDR3 nucleotides read TGTGCCAGCAGCCCGATAGTCACCGGGGAGCTGTTTTTT. It specifies CASSPIVTGELFF.

The chain carries TRBV19 and TRBJ2-7, with D hard to call. The V end was cut by 4 bases, the J end by 2 bases, with 9 bases between. Looked up from germline, CDR1 is LNHDA and CDR2 is SQIVND (reference sequence). The CDR3 covers 13 residues. The CDR3 nucleotides read TGTGCCAGTAGTAGAGGTGTACCCTACGAGCAGTACTTC. The encoded protein is CASSRGVPYEQYF.

This clone appeared once. The chain recombines TRBV5-5 with TRBJ2-7, with 7 nucleotides matching TRBD1. The CDR3 is 15 amino acids. Germline V CDR1 and CDR2: SGHKS, YYEKEE (reference sequence). V gave up 5 bases and J gave up 12 bases; unmatched junction bases: 20. DNA for the CDR3: TGTGCCAGCAGACTCGAACTGGGACAGTGGGGGATAAGGTACTTC. It specifies CASRLELGQWGIRYF.

The DNA for the CDR3 is TGTGCCAGTACCTGGCCAGGGGGATTCTCTGGAAACACCATATATTTT. It specifies CASTWPGGFSGNTIYF. This chain connects TRBV2 to TRBJ1-3, with 7 bases lining up with TRBD1. Trimming removed 9 bases from V and 0 bases from J; junction bases left unmatched: 11. This CDR3 region has 16 residues. Germline V gives CDR1 SNHLY, CDR2 FYNNEI.

This clone appeared a single time. The rearrangement links TRBV11-3 to TRBJ2-1; TRBD2 agrees at 8 bases. Germline CDR1 reads SGHNT; CDR2 reads YENEEA. The CDR3 consists of 14 residues. The trim removed 5 bases at V and 6 bases at J, leaving 6 bases unmatched. DNA for the CDR3: TGTGCCAGCAGCCTCCACGGGGGGGTCAATGAGCAGTTCTTC. This sequence encodes CASSLHGGVNEQFF. Full variable domain (remainder filled in from reference TRBV11-3 and TRBJ2-1): EAGVVQSPRYKIIEKKQPVAFWCNPISGHNTLYWYLQNLGQGPELLIRYENEEAVDDSQLPKDRFSAERLKGVDSTLKIQPAELGDSAVYLCASSLHGGVNEQFFGPGTRLTVL.

The V gene is TRBV30, the J gene TRBJ1-2; D remains unclear. Per germline, CDR1 GTSNPN and CDR2 SVGIG (reference sequence). CDR3 length: 19 residues. V was pared by 0 bases and J by 1 base, with 24 bases between. The CDR3: CAWSVRFGNRAGLNYGYTF. The CDR3 DNA follows: TGTGCCTGGAGTGTGAGGTTTGGGAATCGGGCGGGTCTTAACTATGGCTACACCTTC.

The chain uses TRBV4-2 and TRBJ1-5; D might be TRBD1 (5 bases). The CDR3 extends over 15 amino acids. Germline-derived CDR1 and CDR2 are LGHNA and YNFKEQ. V gave up 0 bases and J gave up 3 bases, with 9 bases separating them. CDR3 bases: TGTGCCAGCAGCCAAGAAGGACAATTCAATCAGCCCCAGCATTTT. This sequence encodes CASSQEGQFNQPQHF.

V usage is TRBV11-1 and J usage is TRBJ2-2; D is undetermined. The CDR3 has 14 residues. Trimming stripped 3 bases from V and 0 bases from J, with 5 bases between. The germline CDR1 and CDR2 sequences are SGHAT and FQDESV (reference sequence). CDR3 in DNA: TGTGCCAGCAGCTTCGGTCCGAACACCGGGGAGCTGTTTTTT. This translates into CASSFGPNTGELFF. Looking up the rest from reference TRBV11-1 and TRBJ2-2 gives the full variable domain: EAEVAQSPRYKITEKSQAVAFWCDPISGHATLYWYRQILGQGPELLVQFQDESVVDDSQLPKDRFSAERLKGVDSTLKIQPAELGDSAMYLCASSFGPNTGELFFGEGSRLTVL.

The V call is TRBV4-1, the J call TRBJ2-4; a possible D gene is TRBD2 (6 bases). The CDR3 has 15 residues. CDR1 is MGHRA, CDR2 YSYEKL, per germline. Trimming took off 0 bases at V and 6 bases at J, with 12 bases between the two ends. The DNA of the CDR3 is TGCGCCAGCAGCCAAGATATCCGGGGAGGAAACATTCAGTACTTC. Encoded protein: CASSQDIRGGNIQYF.

The chain employs TRBV2 and TRBJ1-1; perhaps TRBD1 as D (5 bases). The germline CDR1 and CDR2 sequences are SNHLY and FYNNEI. The CDR3 spans 14 residues. Trimming took off 5 bases at V and 1 base at J, with 11 bases between the two ends. CDR3 loop: CASSTLQGNTEAFF. In DNA form, the CDR3 reads TGTGCCAGCAGTACTCTTCAGGGGAACACTGAAGCTTTCTTT.

This clone came up a few times. This chain joins TRBV19 and TRBJ2-5; D perhaps matches TRBD2 (6 bases). Between the trimmed V and J ends, which lost 2 bases and 5 bases, there was a span of 12 bases. CDR1 and CDR2 (germline): LNHDA, SQIVND (reference sequence). The length of the CDR3 is 14 residues. CDR3 in DNA: TGTGCCAGTAGTATAATTGGCGGGGCGGAGACCCAGTACTTC. Its protein product is CASSIIGGAETQYF.

The rearrangement links TRBV6-5 to TRBJ2-7; 7 bases line up with TRBD1. This CDR3 contains 12 residues. The germline V gene has CDR1 MNHEY and CDR2 SVGAGI. With 6 bases clipped from V and 4 bases from J, the junction kept 3 bases outside the gene matches. The CDR3 sequence: CASRGQFYEQYF. CDR3 bases: TGTGCCAGCAGGGGACAGTTTTACGAGCAGTACTTC.

The chain joins TRBV7-2 to TRBJ2-2, with 14 bases lining up with TRBD2. The length of the CDR3 is 18 residues. Per germline, CDR1 SGHTA and CDR2 FQGNSA. V gave up 1 base and J gave up 1 base; unmatched junction bases: 2. The CDR3 bases are TGTGCCAGCAGCTTAGTGGGGACTAGCGGGGGGAACACCGGGGAGCTGTTTTTT. This encodes CASSLVGTSGGNTGELFF.

This chain uses TRBV10-3 with TRBJ1-2; D ambiguous. Germline V gives CDR1 ENHRY, CDR2 SYGVKD. There are 15 residues in the CDR3. V was shortened by 1 base and J by 5 bases, with 14 bases between the two germline ends. In nucleotides, the CDR3 is TGTGCCATCAGTGAGTTGCTGGCAGGTGTATATGGCTACACCTTC. It yields the protein CAISELLAGVYGYTF.